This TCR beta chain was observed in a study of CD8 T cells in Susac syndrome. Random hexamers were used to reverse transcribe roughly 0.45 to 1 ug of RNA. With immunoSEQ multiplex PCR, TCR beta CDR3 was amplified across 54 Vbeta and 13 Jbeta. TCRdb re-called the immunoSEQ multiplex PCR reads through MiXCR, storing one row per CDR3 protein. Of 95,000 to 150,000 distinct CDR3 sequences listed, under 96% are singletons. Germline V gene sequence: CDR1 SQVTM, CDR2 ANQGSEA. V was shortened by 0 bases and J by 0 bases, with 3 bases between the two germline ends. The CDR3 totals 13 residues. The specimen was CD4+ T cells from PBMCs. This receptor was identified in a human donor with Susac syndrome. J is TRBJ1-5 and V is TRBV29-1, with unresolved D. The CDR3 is CSVEENSNQPQHF. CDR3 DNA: TGCAGCGTTGAAGAAAATAGCAATCAGCCCCAGCATTTT.